This T cell receptor beta chain was observed in a study of blood T cell repertoires in COVID-19. The wider study: Both acute and convalescent COVID-19 samples were obtained from the United States, Italy and Spain.

This CDR3 comprises 13 residues. Trimming removed 3 bases from V and 7 bases from J, with 7 bases in between. Germline CDR1 is MGHDK and CDR2 is SYGVNS. Per the authors' pipeline: Estimates of nucleated cell counts were drawn from the amplification of reference gene primers. Here immunoSEQ multiplex PCR was the method, and the copy in TCRdb shows in-frame clones only, minus some. The V and J calls and clone size come from that table; D and trimming were worked out from the DNA. The sample consists of some 130,000 clones, approximately 78% of them appearing once. The chain carries TRBV25-1 and TRBJ1-6; D unresolved. The sample comprised peripheral blood. The TCR was taken from a man in his 60s who had recovered from COVID-19. Here the CDR3 reads CASSDLKNSPLHF. Written as DNA, the CDR3 is TGTGCCAGCAGTGACCTTAAAAATTCACCCCTCCACTTT.